The 7 T cell receptor beta chains presented below share a single source sample, sequenced in a study of monozygotic twins with cystic fibrosis. Clones were sequenced by immunoSEQ multiplex PCR, and TCRdb holds only the in-frame ones, with some missing. The table records 25,000 to 30,000 clones, 90% of them present only once. Specimen: blood. Receptors originate from a girl aged 2 to 10 with cystic fibrosis.

This chain joins TRBV6-5 and TRBJ1-1; D not certain. V shed 0 bases and J shed 4 bases, with 12 bases lying between them. CDR3 length: 15 amino acids. Germline CDR1 MNHEY, CDR2 SVGAGI. CDR3 DNA: TGTGCCAGCAGTTACTCGATTCCAGGATTCACTGAAGCTTTCTTT. Its protein is CASSYSIPGFTEAFF.

This chain links TRBV4-3 with TRBJ2-5, with D maybe TRBD2 (7 bases). Per germline, CDR1 LGHNA and CDR2 YSLEER. This CDR3 is 15 amino acids long. Trimming removed 5 bases from V and 2 bases from J, with 15 bases in between. For the CDR3, the DNA is TGCGCCAGCAGCGAGTACGGGGGGCTTCAAGAGACCCAGTACTTC. Translating gives CASSEYGGLQETQYF.

This rearrangement joins TRBV30 to TRBJ1-3; D gene unclear. The length of the CDR3 is 12 residues. V lost 0 bases and J 1 base, leaving 1 base between the germline ends. CDR1 is GTSNPN, CDR2 SVGIG, per germline (reference sequence). The CDR3 loop reads CAWSVSGNTIYF. As DNA, the CDR3 is TGTGCCTGGAGTGTATCTGGAAACACCATATATTTT.

The V call is TRBV5-4, the J call TRBJ1-4; 7 nucleotides agree with TRBD1. Unmatched junction bases numbered 1, after V lost 1 base and J lost 4 bases. The germline V gene has CDR1 SGHNT and CDR2 YYREEE (reference sequence). This CDR3 has 14 residues. CDR3 in amino acids: CASSLTGVNEKLFF. The CDR3 bases are TGTGCCAGCAGCTTGACAGGGGTTAATGAAAAACTGTTTTTT.

The chain joins TRBV4-2 to TRBJ2-1; D is unresolved. The V gene lost 3 bases and the J gene lost 4 bases, with 10 bases spanning the gap. Germline V gene sequence: CDR1 LGHNA, CDR2 YNFKEQ. The CDR3 runs to 14 residues. The chain's CDR3 is CASSQAEMYNEQFF. CDR3 nucleotide sequence: TGTGCCAGCAGCCAGGCTGAAATGTACAATGAGCAGTTCTTC.

CDR3 nucleotide sequence: TGTGCCAGCAGCGGACTAGACTTGAACACCGGGGAGCTGTTTTTT. Protein sequence: CASSGLDLNTGELFF. The chain is built from TRBV9 and TRBJ2-2, with D possibly TRBD2 on 6 matching bases. V was trimmed by 3 bases and J by 1 base, leaving 10 bases between them. Germline values: CDR1 SGDLS, CDR2 YYNGEE. The CDR3 runs 15 residues.

The rearrangement joins TRBV29-1 to TRBJ1-1, with a possible D match to TRBD1 (5 bases). The CDR3 is 13 residues long. Looked up from germline, CDR1 is SQVTM and CDR2 is ANQGSEA. Trimming removed 5 bases from V and 1 base from J, with 11 bases in between. CDR3 amino acids: CSVNQGPNTEAFF. The CDR3, as DNA: TGCAGCGTTAATCAGGGTCCGAACACTGAAGCTTTCTTT.